This TCR beta chain was recovered during a study of CD8 T cells in ankylosing spondylitis (dated by TCRdb to the late 2010s). For context, the study as a whole: T cell receptor beta repertoires were profiled in healthy donors and ankylosing spondylitis patients so that disease-linked TCR variants could be found. Peripheral blood samples were taken, and synovial fluid was additionally collected from ankylosing spondylitis patients. The full study cohort comprised around 25 ankylosing spondylitis patients and approximately 100 healthy donors.

A few counts support this clonotype. Its antigen has not been determined. Per-base qualities were not stored, and no clone one base away is much larger. The germline V gene sets CDR1 to KGHSH and CDR2 to LQKENI. The junction shows trimming of 5 bases on V and 0 bases on J, and the gene matches do not reach 3 bases of it. The CDR3, from cysteine to phenylalanine, totals 15 residues. The DNA shown is the 45-base CDR3, in frame from base 1. The instrument was an Illumina HiSeq 2500. Quantitative 5'-RACE with molecular barcodes was used to prepare TCR beta libraries. The original pipeline was this. A new computational method, built on a probabilistic model of VDJ rearrangement, was used to identify disease-linked TCR variants. The public reads were quality trimmed at Q25 with fastp and then assembled into clones with MiXCR by TCRdb, keeping productive beta chains. CDR3 protein duplicates are merged, each entry listing the most common genes and DNA. TCRdb assigned the V and J calls; the authors' analysis was not used. The sample records 220,000 or so distinct CDR3 sequences, 18% of which are singletons. The top ten hold roughly 46% of the sample.

Broad study findings and their caveats: Significant enrichment of the disease-linked clones was reported in matched synovial fluid samples from ankylosing spondylitis patients. The disease-linked clones had a CD8+ phenotype and were found at relatively low frequencies in peripheral blood. Some TCR beta motif variants had previously been reported in synovial fluid and blood of reactive arthritis patients, which suggested common disease-initiation mechanisms. A TCR beta motif made up of roughly eight highly homologous amino acid variants appeared to be characteristic of blood from ankylosing spondylitis patients.

Sequencing was performed on blood, either unsorted or a sorted T cell fraction (not recorded which). The receptor comes from a male donor with ankylosing spondylitis. The chain employs TRBV18 and TRBJ1-1; the central 10 bases match TRBD1. The CDR3 loop reads CASSYGTGVNTEAFF. The DNA is as follows: TGTGCCAGCTCATACGGGACAGGGGTGAACACTGAAGCTTTCTTT. With the rest looked up from the reference TRBV18 and TRBJ1-1 genes rather than sequenced, the full variable domain is NAGVMQNPRHLVRRRGQEARLRCSPMKGHSHVYWYRQLPEEGLKFMVYLQKENIIDESGMPKERFSAEFPKEGPSILRIQQVVRGDSAAYFCASSYGTGVNTEAFFGQGTRLTVV.